The 10 T cell receptor beta chains reported below all come from one sample, sequenced in a study of blood T cells in healthy people across ages. Sample-barcoded 5' priming and a J-beta primer mix drove a second PCR of about 6 to 12 cycles. TCRdb recomputed calls from the 5' RACE reads with MiXCR, one row per CDR3 protein. This table holds approximately 1.5 million distinct CDR3 sequences, around 36% found once. The sample was blood. The receptors derive from a woman between 25 and 40 years old in good health.

V is TRBV20-1 and J is TRBJ1-1; D unclear. This CDR3 is 13 amino acids long. From germline, CDR1 is DFQATT and CDR2 SNEGSKA (reference sequence). V lost 1 base, J lost 1 base, and 7 bases lay in between. In DNA, the CDR3 is TGCAGTGCTAGAGCTACATGGAACACTGAAGCTTTCTTT. It yields the protein CSARATWNTEAFF.

This clonotype was seen a few times. The chain uses TRBV19 and TRBJ2-5; 8 bases align to TRBD2. The ends lost 1 base at V and 1 base at J; junction bases unmatched: 5. The CDR3 consists of 16 residues. Germline-derived CDR1 and CDR2 are LNHDA and SQIVND (reference sequence). CDR3 nucleotides: TGTGCCAGTAGTATAGTTCCGGGAGGGGGCCAAGAGACCCAGTACTTC. Translating it yields CASSIVPGGGQETQYF.

The table lists this clonotype with many counts. This chain links TRBV20-1 with TRBJ1-2; weak D call: TRBD1 (5 bases). V was clipped by 3 bases and J by 5 bases, with 10 bases between them. The length of the CDR3 is 12 residues. The germline V gene has CDR1 DFQATT and CDR2 SNEGSKA (reference sequence). CDR3 sequence: CSARGRGYGYTF. The CDR3 region has the DNA TGCAGTGCTAGGGGGCGGGGATATGGCTACACCTTC.

This clonotype has a handful of counts. This chain links TRBV13 with TRBJ2-5, with 7 nucleotides matching TRBD2. The CDR3 extends over 15 amino acids. The trim removed 4 bases at V and 3 bases at J, leaving 8 bases unmatched. Germline values: CDR1 PRHDT, CDR2 FYEKMQ (reference sequence). The CDR3 sequence is CASSSVGLAEETQYF. CDR3 in DNA: TGTGCCAGCAGCTCCGTCGGCCTAGCGGAAGAGACCCAGTACTTC.

This clonotype was counted a few times. This chain links TRBV5-1 with TRBJ1-2; 8 positions match TRBD1. The CDR3 runs to 13 residues. Germline loops: CDR1 SGHRS, CDR2 YFSETQ. V lost 4 bases to trimming and J lost 5 bases; unmatched junction nucleotides: 4. CDR3 DNA sequence: TGCGCCAGCAGCCAGGACAGGGAATATGGCTACACCTTC. Protein product: CASSQDREYGYTF.

The gene calls are TRBV3-1 and TRBJ2-1, with 7 bases aligning to TRBD2. Trimming at V came to 0 bases and at J to 13 bases, leaving 9 bases not matched to a gene. The CDR3 spans 14 residues. Per germline, CDR1 LGHDT and CDR2 YNNKEL (reference sequence). CDR3 in DNA: TGTGCCAGCAGCCAAGATTGGGCGGGAGAGACCCAGTTCTTC. Its protein is CASSQDWAGETQFF.

This clonotype was picked up a small number of times. The chain joins TRBV5-1 to TRBJ2-1; 8 bases align to TRBD2. In germline, CDR1 is SGHRS, CDR2 YFSETQ. This CDR3 region has 14 residues. The trim removed 0 bases at V and 8 bases at J, leaving 4 bases unmatched. CDR3 nucleotide sequence: TGCGCCAGCAGCTTGGGACTAGCGATTGATGAGCAGTTCTTC. It is translated as CASSLGLAIDEQFF.

There are a few counts of this clonotype. The chain links TRBV20-1 to TRBJ2-1; D remains ambiguous. Looked up from germline, CDR1 is DFQATT and CDR2 is SNEGSKA (reference sequence). The length of the CDR3 is 15 residues. Trimming took off 5 bases at V and 1 base at J, with 15 bases between the two ends. The CDR3: CSASLLDKSYNEQFF. CDR3 bases: TGCAGTGCTTCCCTCCTAGATAAGTCCTACAATGAGCAGTTCTTC.

In this sample, this clonotype turned up a few times. DNA of the CDR3: TGTGCCAGCAGCGAGGACTACTCAGTCACAGATACGCAGTATTTT. It codes for CASSEDYSVTDTQYF. This chain uses TRBV9 with TRBJ2-3; a weak D match, TRBD2 (6 bases). Trimming pared 3 bases from V and 2 bases from J, leaving 13 bases between. CDR1 is SGDLS, CDR2 YYNGEE, per germline. The CDR3 length is 15 residues.

This chain links TRBV20-1 with TRBJ2-3; D might be TRBD2 (6 bases). Germline loops: CDR1 DFQATT, CDR2 SNEGSKA (reference sequence). Trimming removed 3 bases at V and 6 bases at J, with 28 bases between. The CDR3 sequence is 18 residues long. The CDR3 is CSASGGLFSSARGDTQYF. CDR3 nucleotides: TGCAGTGCTAGTGGAGGACTTTTCTCTAGCGCGAGAGGTGATACGCAGTATTTT.